These 14 T cell receptor beta chains came from one sample sequenced in a study of identifying expanded T cells in peripheral blood. Sequencing used immunoSEQ multiplex PCR; TCRdb keeps in-frame clones, though not all of them. The repertoire holds about 100,000 clones, roughly 89% seen once, with about a sixth in the top ten. The sequencing sample was made of blood. All receptors derive from a person aged 18 to 69 in good health.

V gene TRBV11-2 combines with J gene TRBJ1-3; D is uncertain. V was clipped by 11 bases and J by 8 bases, with 16 bases between them. CDR3 size: 12 residues. In germline, CDR1 is SGHAT, CDR2 FQNNGV. CDR3 nucleotide sequence: TGTGCCTCCCAGGAGGGATACGACACCATATATTTT. Encoded protein: CASQEGYDTIYF.

The chain combines TRBV18 with TRBJ2-5; the match to TRBD1 covers 8 bases. From germline, CDR1 is KGHSH and CDR2 LQKENI. The J segment lost 5 bases and the V segment lost 5 bases, leaving 13 bases of the junction unmatched. The CDR3 is 16 amino acids. The CDR3 nucleotides are TGTGCCAGCTCAGCCCCTCGGACAGGGAACAGGGAGACCCAGTACTTC. This codes for CASSAPRTGNRETQYF.

This chain joins TRBV6-5 and TRBJ2-7, with D perhaps matching TRBD1 or TRBD2 (7 bases each). CDR1 MNHEY and CDR2 SVGAGI come from the germline V gene. Trimming took off 0 bases at V and 4 bases at J, with 13 bases between the two ends. CDR3 size: 15 residues. The CDR3 spells CASSYSRQGGYEQYF. The DNA of the CDR3 is TGTGCCAGCAGTTACTCAAGGCAGGGGGGGTACGAGCAGTACTTC.

The rearrangement uses TRBV13 and TRBJ2-1; 7 nucleotides agree with TRBD2. Unmatched junction bases numbered 3, after V lost 5 bases and J lost 2 bases. CDR3 size: 14 residues. From germline, CDR1 is PRHDT and CDR2 FYEKMQ (reference sequence). DNA for the CDR3: TGTGCCAGCAGCCCCGGGGGGACCTACAATGAGCAGTTCTTC. Its protein product is CASSPGGTYNEQFF.

The chain uses TRBV29-1 and TRBJ2-5, with 9 bases fitting TRBD2. In germline, CDR1 is SQVTM, CDR2 ANQGSEA. V was pared by 4 bases and J by 1 base, with 19 bases of the junction left unmatched. The CDR3 is 19 amino acids. The CDR3 sequence: CSVARGGLASGAPQETQYF. The CDR3 DNA sequence: TGCAGCGTTGCCCGGGGGGGTCTTGCTAGCGGGGCACCCCAAGAGACCCAGTACTTC. The complete variable domain, with remaining parts taken from reference TRBV29-1 and TRBJ2-5, reads SAVISQKPSRDICQRGTSLTIQCQVDSQVTMMFWYRQQPGQSLTLIATANQGSEATYESGFVIDKFPISRPNLTFSTLTVSNMSPEDSSIYLCSVARGGLASGAPQETQYFGPGTRLLVL.

This clone was observed a handful of times. The chain has TRBV28 and TRBJ1-5, with D unresolved. V lost 2 bases and J 12 bases, leaving 5 bases between the germline ends. The CDR3 is 10 amino acids. CDR1 MDHEN and CDR2 SYDVKM come from the germline V gene. The CDR3 DNA follows: TGTGCCAGCAGTTTAGGGATCCAGCATTTT. Translated, it gives CASSLGIQHF.

The chain uses TRBV7-9 and TRBJ2-3; tentatively, D is TRBD2 (7 bases). Germline V CDR1 and CDR2: SEHNR, FQNEAQ (reference sequence). This CDR3 has 15 amino acids. Trimming shortened V by 2 bases and J by 1 base, and 10 bases separated the two germline ends. The CDR3 DNA is TGTGCCAGCAGCTTAAGAGGGGGGGGCACAGATACGCAGTATTTT. It yields the protein CASSLRGGGTDTQYF.

V usage is TRBV6-5 and J usage is TRBJ2-3; TRBD2 is a possible D gene (6 bases). V lost 5 bases to trimming and J lost 0 bases, with 12 bases between them. From germline, CDR1 is MNHEY and CDR2 SVGAGI. CDR3 size: 15 residues. Here the CDR3 reads CASSRLVPSTDTQYF. The CDR3 nucleotides are TGTGCCAGCAGTAGACTAGTCCCAAGCACAGATACGCAGTATTTT.

This chain joins TRBV4-1 and TRBJ2-3; D gene uncertain. The CDR3 loop spans 14 amino acids. Trimming shortened V by 1 base and J by 0 bases, and 5 bases separated the two germline ends. Germline V gives CDR1 MGHRA, CDR2 YSYEKL. DNA for the CDR3: TGCGCCAGCAGCCAAGTGGGGAGCACAGATACGCAGTATTTT. It translates to CASSQVGSTDTQYF.

The gene calls are TRBV5-1 and TRBJ2-6; a weak D match, TRBD1 (5 bases). CDR1 is SGHRS and CDR2 is YFSETQ in the germline V gene. V was cut by 2 bases and J by 0 bases, with 6 bases left in between. The CDR3 runs 15 residues. CDR3 coding DNA: TGCGCCAGCAGCTTAGGGGTCTCTGGGGCCAACGTCCTGACTTTC. As protein: CASSLGVSGANVLTF.

This clone has a handful of counts. The chain employs TRBV10-2 and TRBJ2-3; D is uncertain. V lost 2 bases to trimming and J lost 12 bases, with 9 bases between them. This CDR3 is built from 11 residues. CDR1 and CDR2 (germline): WSHSY, SAAADI. CDR3 sequence reads: CASSERIDQYF. The DNA for the CDR3 is TGCGCCAGCAGTGAGCGAATCGACCAGTATTTT.

The chain employs TRBV7-8 and TRBJ2-5; TRBD1 might be the D (6 bases). CDR3 length: 13 amino acids. Germline V CDR1 and CDR2: SGHVS, FQNEAQ. V was trimmed by 3 bases and J by 4 bases, leaving 9 bases between them. The CDR3 region has the DNA TGTGCCAGCAGCTTCTCACAGGGAGAGACCCAGTACTTC. Encoded protein: CASSFSQGETQYF.

This rearrangement joins TRBV25-1 to TRBJ2-2, with D possibly being TRBD1 or TRBD2 (5 bases each). From germline, CDR1 is MGHDK and CDR2 SYGVNS. CDR3 length equals 15 residues. V lost 0 bases to trimming and J lost 6 bases, with 11 bases between them. CDR3 nucleotides: TGTGCCAGCAGTGAATATGGGACGCGGGCCGGGGAGCTGTTTTTT. This sequence encodes CASSEYGTRAGELFF.

This chain links TRBV7-8 with TRBJ1-1; D is unclear. Trimming shortened V by 2 bases and J by 1 base, and 8 bases separated the two germline ends. This CDR3 contains 14 residues. CDR1 and CDR2 from the germline V gene are SGHVS and FQNEAQ. The CDR3 nucleotides are TGTGCCAGCAGCTTAACGGGGAGGAACACTGAAGCTTTCTTT. Translating it yields CASSLTGRNTEAFF.